A selection of T cell receptor beta chains follows, all from one sample in a study of blood T cell repertoires in COVID-19. Profiling relied on immunoSEQ multiplex PCR, and the TCRdb table lists in-frame clones only, not all of them. The repertoire consists of roughly 190,000 clones, with 84% occurring once and the leading ten covering about 3.3%. Input material: PBMCs or T cells enriched from blood (not recorded which). These receptors were taken from a woman in her thirties who had been exposed to COVID-19. The CDR3 runs from the conserved cysteine through the conserved F or W. A D gene is named only where the DNA matches it firmly. Clone size is shown for a subset of rows, as once, few, many or a class of expanded clone.

d_gene	j_gene	len	v_gene	abundance	CDR3aa	CDR3nt
-	TRBJ2-7	12	TRBV30	once	CAWAGQSYEQYF	TGTGCCTGGGCGGGACAGTCCTACGAGCAGTACTTC
TRBD2	TRBJ2-5	13	TRBV19	once	CASSFLAGETQYF	TGTGCCAGTAGTTTTCTAGCGGGAGAGACCCAGTACTTC
-	TRBJ2-2	15	TRBV5-1	few	CASSLVATGPGELFF	TGCGCCAGCAGCTTGGTAGCGACAGGCCCCGGGGAGCTGTTTTTT
-	TRBJ2-1	12	TRBV12-3/TRBV12-4	-	CASSWSVNEQFF	TGTGCCAGCAGTTGGTCGGTCAATGAGCAGTTCTTC
-	TRBJ2-5	16	TRBV6-1	-	CASSEARVRLIETQYF	TGTGCCAGCAGTGAAGCGCGGGTCCGTTTGATAGAGACCCAGTACTTC
-	TRBJ2-1	15	TRBV27	-	CASSQAVEIYNEQFF	TGTGCCAGCAGCCAGGCCGTTGAAATCTACAATGAGCAGTTCTTC
-	TRBJ1-4	14	TRBV10-1	once	CASSEGGGNEKLFF	TGCGCCAGCAGTGAGGGGGGCGGTAATGAAAAACTGTTTTTT
TRBD1	TRBJ1-6	15	TRBV19	-	CASSILTGANSPLHF	TGTGCCAGTAGTATATTGACAGGGGCTAATTCACCCCTCCACTTT
-	TRBJ1-1	10	TRBV29-1	-	CSVASVEAFF	TGCAGCGTTGCGTCTGTAGAAGCTTTCTTT
TRBD1	TRBJ2-7	17	TRBV12-5	-	CASGWATPGTGAYEQYF	TGTGCTAGTGGTTGGGCAACCCCCGGGACAGGGGCCTACGAGCAGTACTTC
-	TRBJ1-2	15	TRBV9	-	CASSAGGGPEGGYTF	TGTGCCAGCAGCGCGGGGGGAGGGCCGGAGGGTGGCTACACCTTC
-	TRBJ2-7	20	TRBV6-1	few	CASSEAVSSGHTVDLYEQYF	TGTGCCAGCAGTGAAGCGGTGTCTTCTGGGCACACCGTCGACCTCTACGAGCAGTACTTC
-	TRBJ1-4	16	TRBV18	-	CASSPETKRTNEKLFF	TGTGCCAGCTCACCCGAGACAAAAAGGACTAATGAAAAACTGTTTTTT
-	TRBJ1-2	13	TRBV7-8	-	CASSLRVNYGYTF	TGTGCCAGCAGCCTACGGGTAAACTATGGCTACACCTTC
-	TRBJ2-7	18	TRBV21-1	once	CASSKTLRPRTGPYEQYF	TGTGCCAGCAGCAAAACTTTACGTCCGAGGACAGGGCCTTACGAGCAGTACTTC
TRBD2	TRBJ2-1	17	TRBV23-1	few	CASSQSSSGGSINEQFF	TGCGCCAGCAGTCAATCCTCTAGCGGGGGGTCGATCAATGAGCAGTTCTTC
-	TRBJ2-3	15	TRBV6-5	-	CASSYWTASTDTQYF	TGTGCCAGCAGTTACTGGACAGCAAGCACAGATACGCAGTATTTT
-	TRBJ2-1	14	TRBV6-2/TRBV6-3	-	CASSYTLAWNEQFF	TGTGCCAGCAGTTACACGCTAGCGTGGAATGAGCAGTTCTTC
TRBD2	TRBJ2-1	16	TRBV15	-	CATSSLSGGDYNEQFF	TGTGCCACCAGCAGTCTTAGCGGGGGCGACTACAATGAGCAGTTCTTC
-	TRBJ2-1	16	TRBV27	-	CASSLVGGPSYNEQFF	TGTGCCAGCAGTTTAGTGGGGGGGCCTTCCTACAATGAGCAGTTCTTC
-	TRBJ1-3	12	TRBV6-5	-	CASRETGNTIYF	TGTGCCAGCAGAGAGACCGGGAACACCATATATTTT
TRBD1	TRBJ1-2	15	TRBV7-9	-	CASSLARGQNYGYTF	TGTGCCAGCAGCTTAGCCCGGGGACAGAACTATGGCTACACCTTC
TRBD1	TRBJ2-7	15	TRBV6-5	-	CASSYPGTAWDEQYF	TGTGCCAGCAGTTACCCCGGGACAGCGTGGGACGAGCAGTACTTC
-	TRBJ1-4	17	TRBV7-9	few	CASSLEVGGRANEKLFF	TGTGCCAGCAGCTTAGAAGTGGGCGGGAGAGCTAATGAAAAACTGTTTTTT
-	TRBJ1-1	15	TRBV25-1	-	CASSESTPGGTEAFF	TGTGCCAGCAGTGAATCGACCCCGGGTGGGACTGAAGCTTTCTTT
-	TRBJ2-1	13	TRBV12-3/TRBV12-4	-	CASSNLPAVGEFF	TGTGCCAGCAGCAACCTCCCGGCGGTAGGGGAGTTCTTC
-	TRBJ2-3	13	TRBV6-5	-	CASSYSDFNTQYF	TGTGCCAGCAGTTACTCGGACTTTAATACGCAGTATTTT
-	TRBJ1-1	11	TRBV19	-	CASSHYTEAFF	TGTGCCAGTAGTCACTACACTGAAGCTTTCTTT
TRBD1	TRBJ1-6	15	TRBV5-1	-	CASSLEGTGGSPLHF	TGCGCCAGCAGCTTGGAAGGGACAGGGGGTTCACCCCTCCACTTT
-	TRBJ2-1	16	TRBV5-4	-	CASSSGGYSSYNEQFF	TGTGCCAGCAGCTCCGGGGGTTATAGCTCCTACAATGAGCAGTTCTTC
-	TRBJ2-6	17	TRBV11-2	-	CASSLGKLYSGANVLTF	TGTGCCAGCAGCTTAGGAAAGCTCTACTCTGGGGCCAACGTCCTGACTTTC
TRBD1	TRBJ2-5	15	TRBV10-3	-	CAISERTGAQETQYF	TGTGCCATCAGTGAGAGAACAGGGGCCCAAGAGACCCAGTACTTC
-	TRBJ2-7	17	TRBV21-1	-	CASSKEGRDRNKYEQYF	TGTGCCAGCAGCAAAGAGGGCCGGGACAGGAACAAGTACGAGCAGTACTTC
TRBD1	TRBJ1-5	16	TRBV6-2/TRBV6-3	-	CASSYARTGRDQPQHF	TGTGCCAGCAGTTACGCCCGGACAGGGAGAGATCAGCCCCAGCATTTT
-	TRBJ1-5	15	TRBV28	-	CASSLVSRGNQPQHF	TGTGCCAGCAGTTTAGTCTCGCGGGGCAATCAGCCCCAGCATTTT
TRBD1	TRBJ1-2	13	TRBV4-3	-	CASSQGTGVGYTF	TGCGCCAGCAGCCAAGGGACAGGGGTTGGCTACACCTTC
TRBD2	TRBJ2-3	18	TRBV5-1	-	CASSAGGLAGGNTDTQYF	TGCGCCAGCAGCGCAGGAGGACTAGCGGGGGGGAACACAGATACGCAGTATTTT
TRBD2	TRBJ2-3	18	TRBV4-3	-	CASSQDLLAGGVTDTQYF	TGCGCCAGCAGCCAAGACTTATTGGCGGGGGGCGTCACAGATACGCAGTATTTT
TRBD1	TRBJ1-2	17	TRBV5-4	-	CASSLEAQGASNYGYTF	TGTGCCAGCAGCTTGGAGGCACAGGGGGCTTCTAACTATGGCTACACCTTC
TRBD2	TRBJ2-5	16	TRBV20-1	-	CSASVAVGGGGETQYF	TGCAGTGCTAGTGTGGCTGTGGGCGGGGGGGGCGAGACCCAGTACTTC
TRBD1	TRBJ1-1	14	TRBV19	-	CASSPQGAIAEAFF	TGTGCCAGTAGTCCACAGGGGGCGATCGCTGAAGCTTTCTTT
-	TRBJ1-5	15	TRBV3-1/TRBV3-2	-	CASSQVHYSNQPQHF	TGTGCCAGCAGCCAAGTCCACTATAGCAATCAGCCCCAGCATTTT
TRBD1	TRBJ1-6	14	TRBV6-5	-	CASSPTGGDSPLHF	TGTGCCAGCAGTCCGACAGGGGGAGATTCACCCCTCCACTTT
TRBD2	TRBJ2-5	18	TRBV7-2	-	CASSNLAGGKRYQETQYF	TGTGCCAGCAGCAATCTAGCGGGGGGGAAAAGGTACCAAGAGACCCAGTACTTC
-	TRBJ2-1	12	TRBV6-5	once	CASSYPGYEQFF	TGTGCCAGCAGTTACCCTGGCTATGAGCAGTTCTTC